This is a list of T cell receptor beta chains from one sample in a study of cytomegalovirus exposure and HLA in healthy donors. Sequenced by immunoSEQ multiplex PCR; TCRdb stores in-frame clones only, minus some. The sample has 85,000 to 100,000 clones, around nine tenths seen once. Sequencing was performed on PBMCs. These receptors all stem from a man younger than 45 in good health and CMV-seropositive. Each CDR3 is given with its conserved first and last residue. The order of the fields is clone size, D gene, J gene, CDR3 length, V gene, CDR3 DNA, CDR3 protein. The D gene is left open where the match is weak. The listing skips clone size in some rows; elsewhere it reads once, few, many or a size class.

clone_size: .; d_call: .; j_call: TRBJ2-7; cdr3_length: 14; v_call: TRBV5-1; cdr3_nt: TGCGCCAGCAGCTTGGTGCAGGCCGGATACGAGCAGTACTTC; cdr3_aa: CASSLVQAGYEQYF
clone_size: .; d_call: TRBD1; j_call: TRBJ1-2; cdr3_length: 16; v_call: TRBV7-9; cdr3_nt: TGTGCCAGCAGCTCGGTCCCGGGACAGGGGGCGCGTGGCTACACCTTC; cdr3_aa: CASSSVPGQGARGYTF
clone_size: .; d_call: .; j_call: TRBJ2-2; cdr3_length: 15; v_call: TRBV2; cdr3_nt: TGTGCCAGCAGTGAGGGCAGGGGCGGCACCGGGGAGCTGTTTTTT; cdr3_aa: CASSEGRGGTGELFF
clone_size: .; d_call: .; j_call: TRBJ1-5; cdr3_length: 14; v_call: TRBV15; cdr3_nt: TGTGCCACCAGCAGAGACAGGGTTGATCAGCCCCAGCATTTT; cdr3_aa: CATSRDRVDQPQHF
clone_size: .; d_call: TRBD2; j_call: TRBJ2-3; cdr3_length: 14; v_call: TRBV18; cdr3_nt: TGTGCCAGCTCCCCTAGCGGGAGTACAGATACGCAGTATTTT; cdr3_aa: CASSPSGSTDTQYF
clone_size: .; d_call: TRBD2; j_call: TRBJ2-7; cdr3_length: 15; v_call: TRBV6-5; cdr3_nt: TGTGCCAGCAGTTACTGGCTAGCGGGAGCCTACGAGCAGTACTTC; cdr3_aa: CASSYWLAGAYEQYF
clone_size: .; d_call: TRBD1; j_call: TRBJ2-5; cdr3_length: 15; v_call: TRBV5-1; cdr3_nt: TGCGCCAGCAGCTCGACAGGGGACGTTGGGGAGACCCAGTACTTC; cdr3_aa: CASSSTGDVGETQYF
clone_size: .; d_call: .; j_call: TRBJ2-3; cdr3_length: 16; v_call: TRBV28; cdr3_nt: TGTGCCAGCAGCTTTTTTGGAGGGGATAGCACAGATACGCAGTATTTT; cdr3_aa: CASSFFGGDSTDTQYF
clone_size: .; d_call: TRBD2; j_call: TRBJ2-7; cdr3_length: 18; v_call: TRBV15; cdr3_nt: TGTGCCACCAGCAGAGATCCTTCTGCGGGAGGGCAATCGGACGAGCAGTACTTC; cdr3_aa: CATSRDPSAGGQSDEQYF
clone_size: once; d_call: .; j_call: TRBJ2-1; cdr3_length: 13; v_call: TRBV7-9; cdr3_nt: TGTGCCAGCAGCCTGAGCTCCTACAATGAGCAGTTCTTC; cdr3_aa: CASSLSSYNEQFF
clone_size: .; d_call: .; j_call: TRBJ1-2; cdr3_length: 16; v_call: TRBV6-6; cdr3_nt: TGTGCCAGCAGTTACTCGGAGACAGCCCCCACAGGTGGCTACACCTTC; cdr3_aa: CASSYSETAPTGGYTF
clone_size: once; d_call: .; j_call: TRBJ2-7; cdr3_length: 13; v_call: TRBV5-3; cdr3_nt: TGTGCCAGAAGCTTCTTAAATTCCTACGAGCAGTACTTC; cdr3_aa: CARSFLNSYEQYF
clone_size: .; d_call: .; j_call: TRBJ2-7; cdr3_length: 11; v_call: TRBV6-5; cdr3_nt: TGTGCGTCAGAATCAGCCTACGAGCAGTACTTC; cdr3_aa: CASESAYEQYF
clone_size: .; d_call: TRBD1; j_call: TRBJ2-5; cdr3_length: 16; v_call: TRBV27; cdr3_nt: TGTGCCAGCAGTCCCGCCGGGACAGGGGAGGAGGAGACCCAGTACTTC; cdr3_aa: CASSPAGTGEEETQYF
clone_size: .; d_call: .; j_call: TRBJ1-2; cdr3_length: 15; v_call: TRBV4-2; cdr3_nt: TGTGCCAGCAGCCAAGATCCCCTAGATGGCTATGGCTACACCTTC; cdr3_aa: CASSQDPLDGYGYTF
clone_size: .; d_call: .; j_call: TRBJ2-7; cdr3_length: 14; v_call: TRBV4-1; cdr3_nt: TGCGCCAGCAGCCAAGGAACGGTCTCCTACGAGCAGTACTTC; cdr3_aa: CASSQGTVSYEQYF
clone_size: .; d_call: .; j_call: TRBJ2-6; cdr3_length: 16; v_call: TRBV5-1; cdr3_nt: TGCGCCAGCAGCTTGGCTCAGGGGCCTGGGGCCAACGTCCTGACTTTC; cdr3_aa: CASSLAQGPGANVLTF
clone_size: .; d_call: .; j_call: TRBJ2-3; cdr3_length: 13; v_call: TRBV5-4; cdr3_nt: TGTGCCAGCAGCTTTACAGGCACAGATACGCAGTATTTT; cdr3_aa: CASSFTGTDTQYF
clone_size: once; d_call: .; j_call: TRBJ1-5; cdr3_length: 19; v_call: TRBV21-1; cdr3_nt: TGTGCCAGCATCTATCCGGGACAGAGATGCTCCCTCAGCAATCAGCCCCAGCATTTT; cdr3_aa: CASIYPGQRCSLSNQPQHF
clone_size: .; d_call: TRBD2; j_call: TRBJ2-5; cdr3_length: 15; v_call: TRBV11-3; cdr3_nt: TGTGCCAGCAGCTTAGGGCGGGGGGATCTAGAGACCCAGTACTTC; cdr3_aa: CASSLGRGDLETQYF
clone_size: .; d_call: TRBD1; j_call: TRBJ1-3; cdr3_length: 16; v_call: TRBV28; cdr3_nt: TGTGCCAGCAGTTTAGATCACAGGGGTCTCGGAAACACCATATATTTT; cdr3_aa: CASSLDHRGLGNTIYF
clone_size: few; d_call: TRBD1; j_call: TRBJ1-5; cdr3_length: 15; v_call: TRBV30; cdr3_nt: TGTGCCTGGAGCCTAACAGGGGGAAGCAATCAGCCCCAGCATTTT; cdr3_aa: CAWSLTGGSNQPQHF
clone_size: .; d_call: TRBD2; j_call: TRBJ2-3; cdr3_length: 18; v_call: TRBV5-1; cdr3_nt: TGCGCCAGCAGCTCCGGACTACTACTAGCGGCTAGCACAGATACGCAGTATTTT; cdr3_aa: CASSSGLLLAASTDTQYF
clone_size: .; d_call: TRBD2; j_call: TRBJ2-7; cdr3_length: 17; v_call: TRBV15; cdr3_nt: TGTGCCACCAGCAGACCCCGGGGACTAGCGGGGACCTACGAGCAGTACTTC; cdr3_aa: CATSRPRGLAGTYEQYF
clone_size: .; d_call: TRBD2; j_call: TRBJ2-5; cdr3_length: 13; v_call: TRBV9; cdr3_nt: TGTGCCAGCAGCGTGACTAGCCAAGGGACCCAGTACTTC; cdr3_aa: CASSVTSQGTQYF
clone_size: few; d_call: TRBD1; j_call: TRBJ1-3; cdr3_length: 13; v_call: TRBV5-4; cdr3_nt: TGTGCCAGCAGCCTGGACAGGCGAAACACCATATATTTT; cdr3_aa: CASSLDRRNTIYF
clone_size: .; d_call: TRBD1; j_call: TRBJ1-1; cdr3_length: 11; v_call: TRBV11-2; cdr3_nt: TGTGCCAGCAGTCAGACAGGGGTCGCTTTCTTT; cdr3_aa: CASSQTGVAFF
clone_size: .; d_call: TRBD1; j_call: TRBJ2-7; cdr3_length: 14; v_call: TRBV2; cdr3_nt: TGTGCCAGCAGGAACCGGGACAGGGACCACGAGCAGTACTTC; cdr3_aa: CASRNRDRDHEQYF
clone_size: once; d_call: TRBD1; j_call: TRBJ2-5; cdr3_length: 17; v_call: TRBV18; cdr3_nt: TGTGCCAGCTCAAACCTAAAAAAGACAGGGGGCATGGAGACCCAGTACTTC; cdr3_aa: CASSNLKKTGGMETQYF
clone_size: once; d_call: .; j_call: TRBJ1-5; cdr3_length: 13; v_call: TRBV2; cdr3_nt: TGTGCCAGCAGGCAGGATAGCAATCAGCCCCAGCATTTT; cdr3_aa: CASRQDSNQPQHF
clone_size: .; d_call: .; j_call: TRBJ2-7; cdr3_length: 14; v_call: TRBV6-5; cdr3_nt: TGTGCCAGCAGGGGGTCTGGGGGAGGAGGGGAGCAGTACTTC; cdr3_aa: CASRGSGGGGEQYF
clone_size: .; d_call: .; j_call: TRBJ2-7; cdr3_length: 16; v_call: TRBV5-1; cdr3_nt: TGCGCCAGCAGCCCAAACCGCGGGGCTAGCGTCTACGAGCAGTACTTC; cdr3_aa: CASSPNRGASVYEQYF
clone_size: few; d_call: .; j_call: TRBJ1-1; cdr3_length: 15; v_call: TRBV7-9; cdr3_nt: TGTGCCAGCAGCTTACGAGGGATGGCGAACACTGAAGCTTTCTTT; cdr3_aa: CASSLRGMANTEAFF
clone_size: .; d_call: .; j_call: TRBJ1-1; cdr3_length: 15; v_call: TRBV7-8; cdr3_nt: TGTGCCAGCATCGAACAGGGAAGGGTGAACACTGAAGCTTTCTTT; cdr3_aa: CASIEQGRVNTEAFF
clone_size: .; d_call: .; j_call: TRBJ2-3; cdr3_length: 14; v_call: TRBV27; cdr3_nt: TGTGCCAGCAGTTTATATGTCGGCACAGATACGCAGTATTTT; cdr3_aa: CASSLYVGTDTQYF
clone_size: .; d_call: TRBD2; j_call: TRBJ2-3; cdr3_length: 14; v_call: TRBV29-1; cdr3_nt: TGCAGCGTTGAAGATAGCGGGACATATGATACGCAGTATTTT; cdr3_aa: CSVEDSGTYDTQYF
clone_size: .; d_call: TRBD2; j_call: TRBJ2-1; cdr3_length: 17; v_call: TRBV2; cdr3_nt: TGTGCCAGCAGTGAAGCAGCGAGTACTAGCGTAGACAATGAGCAGTTCTTC; cdr3_aa: CASSEAASTSVDNEQFF
clone_size: .; d_call: TRBD1; j_call: TRBJ2-7; cdr3_length: 15; v_call: TRBV27; cdr3_nt: TGTGCCAGCAGTTTAGGGACAGGGGGGTCCTACGAGCAGTACTTC; cdr3_aa: CASSLGTGGSYEQYF
clone_size: .; d_call: .; j_call: TRBJ2-7; cdr3_length: 14; v_call: TRBV2; cdr3_nt: TGTGCCAGCAGTGGTTGGACTGGAGGCCACGAGCAGTACTTC; cdr3_aa: CASSGWTGGHEQYF
clone_size: .; d_call: .; j_call: TRBJ1-1; cdr3_length: 15; v_call: TRBV7-9; cdr3_nt: TGTGCCAGCAGCTTAGAAACATCCTTGAACACTGAAGCTTTCTTT; cdr3_aa: CASSLETSLNTEAFF
clone_size: .; d_call: .; j_call: TRBJ2-7; cdr3_length: 14; v_call: TRBV7-9; cdr3_nt: TGTGCCAGCAGCTTAGTGGTCAGGGCATTCGAGCAGTACTTC; cdr3_aa: CASSLVVRAFEQYF
clone_size: .; d_call: TRBD1; j_call: TRBJ2-7; cdr3_length: 15; v_call: TRBV18; cdr3_nt: TGTGCCAGCTCACCAGGGACAGTCCTTAAGTACGAGCAGTACTTC; cdr3_aa: CASSPGTVLKYEQYF
clone_size: .; d_call: TRBD1; j_call: TRBJ1-2; cdr3_length: 14; v_call: TRBV6-5; cdr3_nt: TGTGCCAGCAGTTACGGACAGGGCTCCGATGGCTACACCTTC; cdr3_aa: CASSYGQGSDGYTF
clone_size: .; d_call: TRBD2; j_call: TRBJ2-7; cdr3_length: 14; v_call: TRBV4-1; cdr3_nt: TGCGCCAGCAGCCTACTAGCGGGAGTTTACGAGCAGTACTTC; cdr3_aa: CASSLLAGVYEQYF
clone_size: .; d_call: TRBD1; j_call: TRBJ2-7; cdr3_length: 14; v_call: TRBV4-1; cdr3_nt: TGCGCCAGCAGCCCGGGACAGGGGAGCTACGAGCAGTACTTC; cdr3_aa: CASSPGQGSYEQYF
clone_size: .; d_call: TRBD1; j_call: TRBJ1-4; cdr3_length: 17; v_call: TRBV18; cdr3_nt: TGTGCCAGCTCACCACGTGTTACCGGGACAGGGGATGAAAAACTGTTTTTT; cdr3_aa: CASSPRVTGTGDEKLFF